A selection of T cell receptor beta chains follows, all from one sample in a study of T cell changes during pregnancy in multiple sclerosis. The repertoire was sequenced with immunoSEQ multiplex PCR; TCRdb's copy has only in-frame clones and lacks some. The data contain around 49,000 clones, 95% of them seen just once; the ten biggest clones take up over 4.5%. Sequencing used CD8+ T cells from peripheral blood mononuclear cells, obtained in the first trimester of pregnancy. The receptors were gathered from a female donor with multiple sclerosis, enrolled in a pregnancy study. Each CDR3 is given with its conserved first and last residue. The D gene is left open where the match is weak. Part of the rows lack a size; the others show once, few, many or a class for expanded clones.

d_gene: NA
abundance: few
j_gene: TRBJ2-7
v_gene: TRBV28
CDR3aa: CASSLSTSGSYEQYF
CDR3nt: TGTGCCAGCAGTTTATCAACGTCAGGCTCCTACGAGCAGTACTTC

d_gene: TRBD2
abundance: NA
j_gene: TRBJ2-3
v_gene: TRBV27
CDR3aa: CASHHLAGGPDTQYF
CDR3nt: TGTGCCAGCCACCACTTAGCGGGAGGTCCAGATACGCAGTATTTT

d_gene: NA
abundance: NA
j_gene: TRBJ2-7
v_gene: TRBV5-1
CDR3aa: CASSLLLQEDYEQYF
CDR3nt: TGCGCCAGCAGCTTATTACTCCAAGAGGATTACGAGCAGTACTTC

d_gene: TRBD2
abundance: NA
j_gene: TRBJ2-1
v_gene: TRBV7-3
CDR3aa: CASSLLPSGTGDEQFF
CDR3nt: TGTGCCAGCAGCTTATTGCCTAGCGGGACTGGGGATGAGCAGTTCTTC

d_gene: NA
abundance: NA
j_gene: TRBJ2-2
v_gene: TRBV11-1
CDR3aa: CASSVQFGTVVSGELFF
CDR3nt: TGTGCCAGCAGCGTCCAATTCGGGACTGTAGTATCCGGGGAGCTGTTTTTT

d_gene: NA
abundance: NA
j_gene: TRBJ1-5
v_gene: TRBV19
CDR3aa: CASSIDSSNQPQHF
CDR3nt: TGTGCCAGTAGTATAGACAGTTCCAATCAGCCCCAGCATTTT

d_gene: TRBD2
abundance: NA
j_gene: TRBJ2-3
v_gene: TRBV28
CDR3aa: CASSFGTNTDTQYF
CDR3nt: TGTGCCAGCAGTTTTGGGACTAATACAGATACGCAGTATTTT

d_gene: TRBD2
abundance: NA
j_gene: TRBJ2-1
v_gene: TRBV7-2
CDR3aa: CASSSRLAGSYNEQFF
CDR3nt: TGTGCCAGCAGCTCTAGACTAGCGGGGTCCTACAATGAGCAGTTCTTC

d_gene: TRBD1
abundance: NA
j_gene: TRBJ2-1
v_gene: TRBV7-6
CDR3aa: CASSLRQGPYNEQFF
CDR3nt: TGTGCCAGCAGCCTACGACAGGGACCCTACAATGAGCAGTTCTTC

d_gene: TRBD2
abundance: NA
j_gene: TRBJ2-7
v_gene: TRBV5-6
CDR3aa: CASLGAGGQSYEQYF
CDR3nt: TGTGCCAGCCTCGGGGCGGGAGGTCAATCCTACGAGCAGTACTTC

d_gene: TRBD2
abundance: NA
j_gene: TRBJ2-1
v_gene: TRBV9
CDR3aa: CASSVAASGSYEQFF
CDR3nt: TGTGCCAGCAGCGTAGCCGCTAGCGGGAGTTATGAGCAGTTCTTC

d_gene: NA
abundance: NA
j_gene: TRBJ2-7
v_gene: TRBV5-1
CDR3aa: CASRWTETYEQYF
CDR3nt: TGCGCCAGCCGCTGGACAGAGACCTACGAGCAGTACTTC

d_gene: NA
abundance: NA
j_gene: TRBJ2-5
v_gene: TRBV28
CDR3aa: CASSLVDRQETQYF
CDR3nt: TGTGCCAGCAGTTTAGTCGACAGACAAGAGACCCAGTACTTC